The 29 T cell receptor beta chains presented below share a single source sample, sequenced in a study of regulatory T cells in long-lasting Graves disease. Sequencing libraries for TCR beta were prepared with iRepertoire HTBI primers and Arm-PCR of CDR3 regions. TCRdb independently ran MiXCR on the multiplex PCR reads; one entry per CDR3 protein. The top ten clones hold about 8.3% of a sample with around 400,000 distinct CDR3 sequences, about 15% of them seen once. This sample's time point: newly diagnosed GD, antithyroid drugs for less than 3 months. RNA isolated from PBMCs was used to make the TCR library. This sample was shared with a second study, whose subject was T cells in Graves' hyperthyroidism and ophthalmopathy.

This specimen consisted of peripheral blood mononuclear cells (PBMCs), obtained at new diagnosis, from a patient treated with antithyroid drugs. The source is a woman between 40 and 50 years old with Graves disease.

This clonotype was recorded many times. DNA of the CDR3: TGTGCCAGCAGGGGACTAGCGGGAGCCTACAATGAGCAGTTCTTC. Encoded protein: CASRGLAGAYNEQFF. The genes are TRBV12-3 or TRBV12-4 and TRBJ2-1; 14 bases map to TRBD2. The V segment lost 6 bases and the J segment 2 bases; nucleotides outside the gene matches: 0. The CDR3 totals 15 residues.

Ten or more counts support this clonotype. The V gene is TRBV12-3 or TRBV12-4, the J gene TRBJ2-3; D is undetermined. V lost 6 bases, J lost 0 bases, and 7 bases lay in between. This CDR3 contains 13 residues. The CDR3 spells CASSPSSTDTQYF. CDR3 DNA sequence: TGTGCCAGCAGCCCATCTAGCACAGATACGCAGTATTTT.

This clonotype was observed many times. This sequence joins TRBV20-1 and TRBJ2-5; 7 bases match TRBD2. V lost 1 base, J lost 4 bases, and 12 bases stayed unmatched. The CDR3 extends over 16 amino acids. Germline V lookup: CDR1 DFQATT, CDR2 SNEGSKA (reference sequence). CDR3: CSARAFREASPETQYF. Written as DNA, the CDR3 is TGCAGTGCTAGAGCCTTCCGGGAGGCCAGTCCAGAGACCCAGTACTTC.

The sample holds a few counts of this clonotype. The chain joins TRBV6-9 to TRBJ2-1, with D possibly TRBD2 on 5 matching bases. CDR1 and CDR2 from the germline V gene are MNHGY and SVAAGI. CDR3 size: 15 residues. V lost 3 bases and J lost 5, with 14 bases in between. The CDR3: CASSYEGAVNNEQFF. For the CDR3, the DNA is TGTGCCAGCAGTTACGAGGGTGCAGTTAACAATGAGCAGTTCTTC.

In its sample, this clonotype was seen a few times. The chain couples TRBV28 to TRBJ2-5; D possibly corresponds to TRBD2 (6 bases). V gave up 6 bases and J gave up 5 bases, with 19 bases separating them. Germline V lookup: CDR1 MDHEN, CDR2 SYDVKM. The CDR3 is made up of 15 amino acids. CDR3 DNA: TGTGCCAGCAGCCCCGACCGGGGAGGATGGGAGACCCAGTACTTC. Its protein product is CASSPDRGGWETQYF.

CDR3 amino acids: CSVRDSLATFLYF. In nucleotides, the CDR3 is TGCAGCGTCCGCGACTCTCTGGCTACCTTCCTGTACTTC. This sequence joins TRBV29-1 and TRBJ2-5; D gene unclear. Germline loops: CDR1 SQVTM, CDR2 ANQGSEA. Between the trimmed V and J ends, which lost 6 bases and 13 bases, there was a span of 24 bases. CDR3 length equals 13 residues.

This clonotype came up a few times. V is TRBV29-1 and J is TRBJ2-7, with TRBD2 matching over 14 bases. CDR1 and CDR2 from the germline V gene are SQVTM and ANQGSEA. With V trimmed by 1 base and J by 7 bases, 9 bases remained unmatched. CDR3 length: 16 residues. In DNA, the CDR3 is TGCAGCGTTGAAGGGTCCTGGACTAGCGGGAGGAAGGAGCAGTACTTC. Protein product: CSVEGSWTSGRKEQYF.

At least ten counts were recorded for this clonotype. V and J are TRBV5-1 and TRBJ2-3, with TRBD1 as a possible D gene (6 bases). The CDR3 is 14 amino acids. V lost 4 bases and J 1 base, leaving 10 bases between the germline ends. Germline V CDR1 and CDR2: SGHRS, YFSETQ. The CDR3 loop is CASSRDTRTDTQYF. For the CDR3, the DNA is TGCGCCAGCAGCCGGGACACCCGCACAGATACGCAGTATTTT.

This clonotype was detected many times. The chain recombines TRBV20-1 with TRBJ2-3, with 14 bases that match TRBD2. V lost 6 bases to trimming and J lost 5 bases; unmatched junction nucleotides: 7. Germline V CDR1 and CDR2: DFQATT, SNEGSKA (reference sequence). The CDR3 contains 15 residues. CDR3 residues: CSAGTSGRRKDTQYF. In nucleotides, the CDR3 is TGCAGTGCGGGGACTAGCGGGAGACGGAAAGATACGCAGTATTTT.

This clonotype was observed a handful of times. The chain joins TRBV5-1 to TRBJ1-2; 8 bases align to TRBD1. Germline CDR1 reads SGHRS; CDR2 reads YFSETQ. V gave up 7 bases and J gave up 6 bases; unmatched junction bases: 11. CDR3 length: 14 amino acids. In nucleotides, the CDR3 is TGCGCCAGCCATGTGACAGGGGAAGGACATGGCTACACCTTC. Translating it yields CASHVTGEGHGYTF.

Many counts were recorded for this clonotype. The V and J genes are TRBV29-1 and TRBJ2-7; D is perhaps TRBD1 (6 bases). CDR3 length: 13 amino acids. Germline V gene sequence: CDR1 SQVTM, CDR2 ANQGSEA. Trimming pared 5 bases from V and 2 bases from J, leaving 13 bases between. CDR3 sequence: CSVSTGTTYEQYF. DNA of the CDR3: TGCAGCGTTTCAACGGGGACAACCTACGAGCAGTACTTC.

In this sample, this clonotype turned up a few times. V usage is TRBV18 and J usage is TRBJ2-1, with no clear D. The CDR3 totals 13 residues. V was pared by 3 bases and J by 6 bases, with 9 bases between. Germline V gene lookup returns CDR1 KGHSH and CDR2 LQKENI. DNA for the CDR3: TGTGCCAGCTCACCTCGGAACTCCAATGAGCAGTTCTTC. Translation gives CASSPRNSNEQFF.

This clonotype was recorded a few times. The chain joins TRBV15 to TRBJ2-1; D call uncertain. CDR3 length: 12 residues. Looked up from germline, CDR1 is LNHNV and CDR2 is YYDKDF (reference sequence). V was shortened by 5 bases and J by 6 bases, with 8 bases between the two germline ends. CDR3 bases: TGTGCCACCAGCCCCAGTAGCAATGAGCAGTTCTTC. Amino acid sequence: CATSPSSNEQFF.

On this clonotype itself: A clone one base away is much larger, so this may be a read error. V gene TRBV6-2 or TRBV6-3 combines with J gene TRBJ2-1; maybe TRBD2 (5 bases). The CDR3 loop spans 15 amino acids. CDR1 is MNHEY, CDR2 SVGEGT, per germline. Trimming left V 3 bases short and J 5 bases short, with 14 bases between. The CDR3 here is CASSYRAGPHNEQFF. The CDR3, as DNA: TGTGCCAGCAGTTATCGGGCGGGTCCCCACAATGAGCAGTTCTTC.

This clonotype showed up many times. The V and J genes are TRBV30 and TRBJ2-1, with D tentatively TRBD2 (5 bases). The CDR3 runs to 13 residues. CDR1 and CDR2 from the germline V gene are GTSNPN and SVGIG (reference sequence). Deletions cut 3 bases from V and 4 bases from J, with 10 bases between. Here the CDR3 DNA reads TGTGCCTGGAGCCCCCGGGAATACAATGAGCAGTTCTTC. Translating gives CAWSPREYNEQFF.

This clonotype was observed a handful of times. This sequence joins TRBV12-5 and TRBJ2-1; D is uncertain. Germline V lookup: CDR1 LGHNT, CDR2 FRNRAP. The CDR3 has 13 amino acids. Trimming shortened V by 5 bases and J by 4 bases, and 9 bases separated the two germline ends. CDR3 loop: CASGPPGYNEQFF. Written as DNA, the CDR3 is TGTGCTAGTGGTCCGCCTGGGTACAATGAGCAGTTCTTC.

The table lists this clonotype with many counts. V and J are TRBV5-4 and TRBJ2-1, with 7 nucleotides matching TRBD1. With 5 bases clipped from V and 3 bases from J, the junction kept 8 bases outside the gene matches. Germline CDR1 is SGHNT and CDR2 is YYREEE (reference sequence). This CDR3 spans 15 amino acids. Written as DNA, the CDR3 is TGTGCCAGCAGTCCCAAACAGGGGAACTACAATGAGCAGTTCTTC. It is translated as CASSPKQGNYNEQFF.

The V gene is TRBV18, the J gene TRBJ1-6, with 9 bases that match TRBD1. The germline gives CDR1 KGHSH, CDR2 LQKENI. The V segment lost 4 bases and the J segment 10 bases; nucleotides outside the gene matches: 5. This CDR3 region has 14 residues. CDR3 in DNA: TGTGCCAGCTCACGACAGGGGGGTTTATCACCCCTCCACTTT. Translating it yields CASSRQGGLSPLHF.

In this sample, this clonotype turned up many times. As DNA, the CDR3 is TGTGCCAGCAGCTCCCCGGGACTAGCGGGAGCTGAGCAGTTCTTC. This gives the protein CASSSPGLAGAEQFF. This sequence joins TRBV28 and TRBJ2-1, with 14 nucleotides matching TRBD2. V lost 6 bases to trimming and J lost 9 bases; unmatched junction nucleotides: 7. This CDR3 has 15 residues. The V gene's germline CDR1 is MDHEN and CDR2 SYDVKM.

Ten or more counts support this clonotype. CDR3 DNA: TGCAGTGCTAGAGGTCGGACTAGCGAATGCTCCTACGAGCAGTACTTC. It codes for CSARGRTSECSYEQYF. The chain combines TRBV20-1 with TRBJ2-7, with 9 bases aligning to TRBD2. V lost 1 base to trimming and J lost 0 bases; unmatched junction nucleotides: 7. The CDR3 runs to 16 residues. Germline V gives CDR1 DFQATT, CDR2 SNEGSKA (reference sequence).

In this sample, this clonotype turned up many times. V usage is TRBV12-3 or TRBV12-4 and J usage is TRBJ2-4; 7 nucleotides align to TRBD1. The end of the DNA fits TRBJ1-2 better, so the J call may be wrong. CDR3 length equals 14 residues. The CDR3, as DNA: TGTGCCAGCAGTAGGAGACAGGGAGGAGATGGCTACACCTTC. As protein: CASSRRQGGDGYTF.

At least ten counts were recorded for this clonotype. This chain links TRBV9 with TRBJ2-1; the match to TRBD1 covers 7 bases. Germline V gene lookup returns CDR1 SGDLS and CDR2 YYNGEE. The length of the CDR3 is 15 residues. V trimming: 0 bases; J trimming: 1 base; junction bases outside the gene matches: 1. The CDR3 sequence: CASSVEGQSYNEQFF. The CDR3 DNA reads as TGTGCCAGCAGCGTAGAGGGACAGTCCTACAATGAGCAGTTCTTC.

The rearrangement links TRBV20-1 to TRBJ2-7; 9 bases match TRBD1. The CDR3 spans 12 residues. Losses at the gene ends were 6 bases for V and 4 bases for J; bases not matched to a gene: 4. Germline CDR1 DFQATT, CDR2 SNEGSKA (reference sequence). The CDR3 spells CSARDREYEQYF. For the CDR3, the DNA is TGCAGTGCACGGGACAGGGAGTACGAGCAGTACTTC.

Ten or more counts support this clonotype. The rearrangement uses TRBV12-3 or TRBV12-4 and TRBJ1-1; a possible D gene is TRBD1 (5 bases). The length of the CDR3 is 13 residues. V lost 6 bases and J lost 3, with 11 bases in between. DNA for the CDR3: TGTGCCAGCAGCCTCAGGGTGTACACTGAAGCTTTCTTT. Encoded protein: CASSLRVYTEAFF.

V is TRBV29-1 and J is TRBJ2-1; D perhaps matches TRBD2 (5 bases). The CDR3 is 13 residues long. The germline CDR1 and CDR2 sequences are SQVTM and ANQGSEA. Trimming removed 4 bases at V and 6 bases at J, with 13 bases between. In nucleotides, the CDR3 is TGCAGCGTTGCGGAACGTGGACTCAATGAGCAGTTCTTC. Its translation: CSVAERGLNEQFF.

The sample holds many counts of this clonotype. The rearrangement links TRBV15 to TRBJ2-1; possible D gene TRBD1, 5 bases. CDR1 LNHNV and CDR2 YYDKDF come from the germline V gene (reference sequence). V was pared by 0 bases and J by 1 base, with 10 bases between. The CDR3 contains 16 residues. The CDR3 coding sequence is TGTGCCACCAGCAGAGACGACAGAAGATCCTACAATGAGCAGTTCTTC. Its translation: CATSRDDRRSYNEQFF.

The chain has TRBV12-3 or TRBV12-4 and TRBJ2-1; D remains ambiguous. This CDR3 contains 12 residues. V was clipped by 2 bases and J by 5 bases, with 4 bases between them. CDR3 nucleotides: TGTGCCAGCAGTTTAACCCACAATGAGCAGTTCTTC. This sequence encodes CASSLTHNEQFF.

This clonotype was seen ten or more times. The V gene is TRBV30, the J gene TRBJ2-1; 9 nucleotides match TRBD2. The CDR3 is 17 amino acids. The junction had 11 bases not matched to a gene; V was cut back by 3 bases and J by 2 bases. Germline-derived CDR1 and CDR2 are GTSNPN and SVGIG (reference sequence). In DNA form, the CDR3 reads TGTGCCTGGAGGCGGTCTAGCGGGACTATTACCTACAATGAGCAGTTCTTC. Protein sequence: CAWRRSSGTITYNEQFF.

The chain recombines TRBV27 with TRBJ2-1; 13 bases are a match to TRBD2. V lost 7 bases and J lost 7; bases outside the gene matches: 10. CDR1 MNHEY and CDR2 SMNVEV come from the germline V gene (reference sequence). This CDR3 is built from 16 residues. Here the CDR3 reads CASTPVPLAGGNEQFF. CDR3 nucleotide sequence: TGTGCCAGCACCCCCGTACCACTAGCGGGAGGGAATGAGCAGTTCTTC.